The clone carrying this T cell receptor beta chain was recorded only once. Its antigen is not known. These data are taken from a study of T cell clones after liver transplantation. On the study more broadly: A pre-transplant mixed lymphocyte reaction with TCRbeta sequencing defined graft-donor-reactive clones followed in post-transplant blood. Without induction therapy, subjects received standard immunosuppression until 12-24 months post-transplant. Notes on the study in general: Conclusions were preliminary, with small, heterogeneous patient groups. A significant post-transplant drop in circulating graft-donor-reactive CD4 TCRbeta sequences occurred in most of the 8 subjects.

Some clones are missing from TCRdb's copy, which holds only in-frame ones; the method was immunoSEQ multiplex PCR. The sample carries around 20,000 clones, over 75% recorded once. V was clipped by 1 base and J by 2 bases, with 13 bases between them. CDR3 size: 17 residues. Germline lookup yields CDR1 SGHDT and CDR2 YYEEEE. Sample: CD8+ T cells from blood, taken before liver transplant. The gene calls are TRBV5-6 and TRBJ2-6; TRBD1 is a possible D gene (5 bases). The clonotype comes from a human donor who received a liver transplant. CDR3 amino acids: CASSLLPGRAGANVLTF. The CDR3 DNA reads TGTGCCAGCAGCTTGCTACCCGGCAGGGCTGGGGCCAACGTCCTGACTTTC.